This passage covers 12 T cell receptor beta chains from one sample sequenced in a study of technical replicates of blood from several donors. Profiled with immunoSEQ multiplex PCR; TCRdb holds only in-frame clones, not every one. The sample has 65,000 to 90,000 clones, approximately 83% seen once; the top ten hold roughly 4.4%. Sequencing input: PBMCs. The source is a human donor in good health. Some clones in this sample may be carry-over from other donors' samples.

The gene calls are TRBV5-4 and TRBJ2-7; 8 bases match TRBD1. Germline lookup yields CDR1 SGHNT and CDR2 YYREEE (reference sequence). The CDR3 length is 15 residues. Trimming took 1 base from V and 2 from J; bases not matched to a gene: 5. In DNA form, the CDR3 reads TGTGCCAGCAGCTTGCCAGGGGGCAGGACCTACGAGCAGTACTTC. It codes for CASSLPGGRTYEQYF.

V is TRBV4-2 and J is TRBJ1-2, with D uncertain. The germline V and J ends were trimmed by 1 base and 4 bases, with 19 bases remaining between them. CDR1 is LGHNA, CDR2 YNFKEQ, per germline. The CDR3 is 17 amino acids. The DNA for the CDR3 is TGTGCCAGCAGCCAAGTTCGGTCTAGGGAGCTCGGCTATGGCTACACCTTC. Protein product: CASSQVRSRELGYGYTF.

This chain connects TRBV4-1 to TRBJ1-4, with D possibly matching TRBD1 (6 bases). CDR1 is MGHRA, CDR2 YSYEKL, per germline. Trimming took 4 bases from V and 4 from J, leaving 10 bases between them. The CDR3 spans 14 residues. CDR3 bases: TGCGCCAGCAGCCCCTTCAGGGGTAATGAAAAACTGTTTTTT. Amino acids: CASSPFRGNEKLFF.

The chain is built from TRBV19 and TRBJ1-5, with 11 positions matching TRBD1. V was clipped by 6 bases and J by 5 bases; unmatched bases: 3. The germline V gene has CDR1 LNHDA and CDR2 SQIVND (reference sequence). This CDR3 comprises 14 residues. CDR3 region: CASSGTGGYQPQHF. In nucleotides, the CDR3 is TGTGCCAGTAGCGGGACAGGGGGATATCAGCCCCAGCATTTT.

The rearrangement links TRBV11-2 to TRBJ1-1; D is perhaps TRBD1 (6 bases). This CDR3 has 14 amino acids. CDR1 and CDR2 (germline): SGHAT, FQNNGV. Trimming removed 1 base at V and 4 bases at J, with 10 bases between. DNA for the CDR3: TGTGCCAGCAGCTTAGTGAGGGGGAGCACTGAAGCTTTCTTT. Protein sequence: CASSLVRGSTEAFF.

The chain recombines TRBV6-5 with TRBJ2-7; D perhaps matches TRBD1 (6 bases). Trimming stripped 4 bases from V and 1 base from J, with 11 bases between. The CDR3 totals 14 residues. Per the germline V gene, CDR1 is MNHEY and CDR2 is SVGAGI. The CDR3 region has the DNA TGTGCCAGCAGTTTGAACAGGGAGTCCTACGAGCAGTACTTC. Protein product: CASSLNRESYEQYF.

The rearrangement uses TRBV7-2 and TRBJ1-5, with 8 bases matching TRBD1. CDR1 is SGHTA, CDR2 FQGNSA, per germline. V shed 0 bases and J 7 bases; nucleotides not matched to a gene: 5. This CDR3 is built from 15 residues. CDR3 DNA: TGTGCCAGCAGCTTAGCCGGGACAGGCTCCCAGCCCCAGCATTTT. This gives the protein CASSLAGTGSQPQHF.

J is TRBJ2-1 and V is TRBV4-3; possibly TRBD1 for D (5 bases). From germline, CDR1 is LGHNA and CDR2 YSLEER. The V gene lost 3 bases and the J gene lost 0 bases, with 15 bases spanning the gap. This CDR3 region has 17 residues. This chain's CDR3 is CASSQSLTASSYNEQFF. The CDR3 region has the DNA TGCGCCAGCAGCCAGAGTTTGACAGCCAGCTCCTACAATGAGCAGTTCTTC.

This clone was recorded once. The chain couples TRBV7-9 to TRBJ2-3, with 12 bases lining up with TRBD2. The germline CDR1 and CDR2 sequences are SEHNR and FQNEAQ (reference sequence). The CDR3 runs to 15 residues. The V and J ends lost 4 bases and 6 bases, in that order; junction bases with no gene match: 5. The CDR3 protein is CASSSRTSGMDTQYF. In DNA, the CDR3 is TGTGCCAGCAGCTCAAGGACTAGCGGGATGGATACGCAGTATTTT.

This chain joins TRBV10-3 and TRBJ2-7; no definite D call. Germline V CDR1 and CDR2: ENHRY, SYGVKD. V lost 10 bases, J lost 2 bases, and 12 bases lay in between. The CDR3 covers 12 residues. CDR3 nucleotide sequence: TGTGCCACCCATCACGGTACCTACGAGCAGTACTTC. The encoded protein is CATHHGTYEQYF.

The CDR3, as DNA: TGCAGCGTTGAAGAGCAGGGGGGCACTGAAGCTTTCTTT. Its translation: CSVEEQGGTEAFF. The chain links TRBV29-1 to TRBJ1-1; 7 bases line up with TRBD1. With V trimmed by 0 bases and J by 4 bases, 2 bases remained unmatched. The CDR3 extends over 13 amino acids. Germline-derived CDR1 and CDR2 are SQVTM and ANQGSEA.

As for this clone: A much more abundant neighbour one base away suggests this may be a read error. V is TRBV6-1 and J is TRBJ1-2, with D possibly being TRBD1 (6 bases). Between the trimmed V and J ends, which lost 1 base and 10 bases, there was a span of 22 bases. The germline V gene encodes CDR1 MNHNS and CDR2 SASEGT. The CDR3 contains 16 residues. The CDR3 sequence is CASSEEGGVGLNDYTF. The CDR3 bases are TGTGCCAGCAGTGAAGAGGGGGGGGTAGGGTTGAATGACTACACCTTC.